This T cell receptor beta chain stems from a study of cytomegalovirus exposure and HLA in healthy donors. The donors gave bone marrow, and they were healthy. The study ran its PCR with 60 Vbeta and 13 Jbeta primers. Data came from immunoSEQ multiplex PCR; TCRdb stores just in-frame clones and leaves some out. The top ten clones hold roughly 0.5% of a sample with about 140,000 clones, 88% of them seen once. The length of the CDR3 is 16 residues. The germline V gene has CDR1 SEHNR and CDR2 FQNEAQ (reference sequence). With respect to this clone: Antigen unknown. A junction end diverges from the germline sequence, so it may reflect a read error.

Findings of the study overall: No immune exposure information besides CMV serostatus was available.

The source material was PBMCs. The chain is built from TRBV7-9 and TRBJ2-7, with 7 positions matching TRBD2. This TCR was recovered from a woman aged 40 to 50 in good health and CMV-seronegative. This CDR3 reads CSSSLPLGLDSDEQYF. CDR3 sequence (DNA): TGTTCCAGCAGCTTGCCGCTTGGACTAGACAGCGACGAGCAGTACTTC.